These 9 T cell receptor beta chains came from one sample sequenced in a study of T cell responses to AZD1222 COVID-19 vaccine. Some clones are missing from TCRdb's copy, which holds only in-frame ones; the method was immunoSEQ multiplex PCR. The data contain about 130,000 clones, about nine tenths of them seen just once; the ten biggest clones take up 7.5% to 8%. The sequences come from peripheral blood, collected on day 0 of AZD1222 vaccination. Every receptor here comes from an adult in good health.

The V and J genes are TRBV5-4 and TRBJ1-2; the D gene is possibly TRBD1 (6 bases). V shed 4 bases and J shed 0 bases, with 13 bases lying between them. The V gene's germline CDR1 is SGHNT and CDR2 YYREEE (reference sequence). CDR3 length equals 15 residues. The CDR3, as DNA: TGTGCCAGCAGCATTCTACAGGGAACTAACTATGGCTACACCTTC. Protein product: CASSILQGTNYGYTF.

This chain links TRBV29-1 with TRBJ1-3; D is perhaps TRBD1 (6 bases). Germline values: CDR1 SQVTM, CDR2 ANQGSEA. This CDR3 region has 14 residues. The germline V and J ends were trimmed by 7 bases and 0 bases, with 13 bases remaining between them. The CDR3 DNA is TGCAGCGGTGTCGTAGGGGGCTCTGGAAACACCATATATTTT. This sequence encodes CSGVVGGSGNTIYF.

The chain employs TRBV5-4 and TRBJ2-3; D uncertain. The CDR3 length is 14 residues. The V end lost 4 bases, the J end lost 0 bases, and 9 bases lay between the germline ends. Germline CDR1 and CDR2: SGHNT and YYREEE (reference sequence). The CDR3 nucleotides read TGTGCCAGCAGCCCGCCCCCTAGCACAGATACGCAGTATTTT. Translating it yields CASSPPPSTDTQYF.

V is TRBV7-2 and J is TRBJ2-5, with 9 bases lining up with TRBD2. Germline CDR1 SGHTA, CDR2 FQGNSA. J was trimmed by 5 bases and V by 8 bases; bases with no gene match: 6. The CDR3 runs to 13 residues. CDR3 sequence reads: CASGSGSGETQYF. For the CDR3, the DNA is TGTGCCAGCGGTAGCGGGAGCGGGGAGACCCAGTACTTC.

The chain has TRBV9 and TRBJ2-2; D call uncertain. The CDR3 extends over 14 amino acids. Germline V gene lookup returns CDR1 SGDLS and CDR2 YYNGEE. The germline V and J ends were trimmed by 0 bases and 4 bases, with 7 bases remaining between them. CDR3 protein: CASSVGWVTGELFF. DNA for the CDR3: TGTGCCAGCAGCGTAGGTTGGGTCACCGGGGAGCTGTTTTTT.

The chain has TRBV20-1 and TRBJ2-1, with 11 bases matching TRBD2. This CDR3 has 18 amino acids. Germline CDR1 DFQATT, CDR2 SNEGSKA (reference sequence). Germline trimming cut 3 bases from V and 9 bases from J; bases unmatched to any gene: 19. The CDR3, as DNA: TGCAGTGCTAGTGGCAAGGAAACGGGACTAGCGGTGGGAGGTGAGCAGTTCTTC. It codes for CSASGKETGLAVGGEQFF.

V is TRBV6-5 and J is TRBJ2-1; D not certain. The CDR3 runs to 14 residues. Deletions cut 7 bases from V and 9 bases from J, with 19 bases between. CDR1 and CDR2 from the germline V gene are MNHEY and SVGAGI. Written as DNA, the CDR3 is TGTGCCAGCACCCCAAATGTCCTACTGGGTGAGCAGTTCTTC. Amino acid sequence: CASTPNVLLGEQFF.

The chain is built from TRBV3-1 (or the pseudogene TRBV3-2) and TRBJ2-7, with 7 bases fitting TRBD1. CDR1 is LGHDT and CDR2 is YNNKEL in the germline V gene (reference sequence). The CDR3 is 14 amino acids. The V segment lost 2 bases and the J segment 7 bases; nucleotides outside the gene matches: 8. CDR3 sequence: CASSQSGQLREQYF. CDR3 coding DNA: TGTGCCAGCAGCCAATCGGGACAGCTACGAGAGCAGTACTTC.

This clone was recorded only once. This chain uses TRBV7-9 with TRBJ2-3; the D gene is possibly TRBD1 (6 bases). Trimming shortened V by 1 base and J by 4 bases, and 9 bases separated the two germline ends. The CDR3 extends over 14 amino acids. CDR1 is SEHNR and CDR2 is FQNEAQ in the germline V gene (reference sequence). The CDR3 loop is CASSLVQGPDTQYF. In DNA form, the CDR3 reads TGTGCCAGCAGCTTAGTTCAGGGGCCAGATACGCAGTATTTT.